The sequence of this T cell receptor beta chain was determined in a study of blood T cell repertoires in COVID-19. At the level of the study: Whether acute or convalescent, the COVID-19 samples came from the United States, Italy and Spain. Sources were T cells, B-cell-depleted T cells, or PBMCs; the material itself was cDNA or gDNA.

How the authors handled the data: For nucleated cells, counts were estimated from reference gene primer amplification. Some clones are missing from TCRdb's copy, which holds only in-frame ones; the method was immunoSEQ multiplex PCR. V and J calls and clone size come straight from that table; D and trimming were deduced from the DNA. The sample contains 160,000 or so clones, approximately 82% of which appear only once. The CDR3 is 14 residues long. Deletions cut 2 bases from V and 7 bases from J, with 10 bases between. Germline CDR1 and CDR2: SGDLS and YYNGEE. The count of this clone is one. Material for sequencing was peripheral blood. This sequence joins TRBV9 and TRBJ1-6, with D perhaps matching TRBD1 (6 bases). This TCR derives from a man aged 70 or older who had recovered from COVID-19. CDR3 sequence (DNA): TGTGCCAGCAGCGTCGACAGGATGAATTCACCCCTCCACTTT. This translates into CASSVDRMNSPLHF. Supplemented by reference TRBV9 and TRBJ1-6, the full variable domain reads DSGVTQTPKHLITATGQRVTLRCSPRSGDLSVYWYQQSLDQGLQFLIQYYNGEERAKGNILERFSAQQFPDLHSELNLSSLELGDSALYFCASSVDRMNSPLHFGNGTRLTVT.